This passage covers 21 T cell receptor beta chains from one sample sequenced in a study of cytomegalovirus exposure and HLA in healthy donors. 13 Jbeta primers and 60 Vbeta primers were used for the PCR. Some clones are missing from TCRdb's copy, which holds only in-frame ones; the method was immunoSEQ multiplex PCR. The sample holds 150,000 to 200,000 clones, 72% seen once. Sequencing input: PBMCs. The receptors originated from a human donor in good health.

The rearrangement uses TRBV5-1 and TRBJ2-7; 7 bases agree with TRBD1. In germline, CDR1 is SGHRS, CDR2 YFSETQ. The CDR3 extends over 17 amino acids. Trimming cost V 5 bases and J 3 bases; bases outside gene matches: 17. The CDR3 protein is CASRGRGGLMPNYEQYF. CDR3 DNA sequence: TGCGCCAGCAGGGGAAGAGGGGGCCTCATGCCTAACTACGAGCAGTACTTC.

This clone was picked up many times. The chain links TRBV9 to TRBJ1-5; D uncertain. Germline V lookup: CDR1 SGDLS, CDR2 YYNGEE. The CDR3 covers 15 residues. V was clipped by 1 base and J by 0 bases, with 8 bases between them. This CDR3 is CASSVTPGSNQPQHF. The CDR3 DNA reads TGTGCCAGCAGCGTAACCCCCGGTAGCAATCAGCCCCAGCATTTT.

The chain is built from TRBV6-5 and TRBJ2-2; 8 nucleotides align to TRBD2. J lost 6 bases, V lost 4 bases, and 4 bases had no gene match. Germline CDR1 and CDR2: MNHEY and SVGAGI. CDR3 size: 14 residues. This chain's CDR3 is CASSFGGGAGELFF. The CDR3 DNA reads TGTGCCAGCAGTTTCGGGGGGGGTGCCGGGGAGCTGTTTTTT.

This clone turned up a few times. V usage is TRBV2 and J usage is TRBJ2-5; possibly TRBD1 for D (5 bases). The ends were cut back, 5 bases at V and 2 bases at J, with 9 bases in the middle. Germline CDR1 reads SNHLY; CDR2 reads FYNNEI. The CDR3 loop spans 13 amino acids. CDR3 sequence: CASSPTAQETQYF. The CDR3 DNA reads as TGTGCCAGCAGTCCGACAGCTCAAGAGACCCAGTACTTC.

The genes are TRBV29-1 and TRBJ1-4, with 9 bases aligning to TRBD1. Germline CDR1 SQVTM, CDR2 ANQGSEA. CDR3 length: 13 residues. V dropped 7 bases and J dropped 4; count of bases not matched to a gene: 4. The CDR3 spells CSALTGGNEKLFF. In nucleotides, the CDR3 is TGCAGCGCTCTGACAGGGGGTAATGAAAAACTGTTTTTT.

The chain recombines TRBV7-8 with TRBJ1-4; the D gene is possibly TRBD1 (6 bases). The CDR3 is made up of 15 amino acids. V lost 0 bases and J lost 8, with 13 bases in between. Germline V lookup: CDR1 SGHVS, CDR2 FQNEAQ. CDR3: CASSLAPGHGEKLFF. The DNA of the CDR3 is TGTGCCAGCAGCTTAGCGCCGGGACACGGGGAAAAACTGTTTTTT.

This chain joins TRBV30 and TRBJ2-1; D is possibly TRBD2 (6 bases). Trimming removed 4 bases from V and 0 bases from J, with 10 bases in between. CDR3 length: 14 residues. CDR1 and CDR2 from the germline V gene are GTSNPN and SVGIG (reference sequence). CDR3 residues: CAWTSVHSYNEQFF. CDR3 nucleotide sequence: TGTGCCTGGACTAGCGTACACTCCTACAATGAGCAGTTCTTC.

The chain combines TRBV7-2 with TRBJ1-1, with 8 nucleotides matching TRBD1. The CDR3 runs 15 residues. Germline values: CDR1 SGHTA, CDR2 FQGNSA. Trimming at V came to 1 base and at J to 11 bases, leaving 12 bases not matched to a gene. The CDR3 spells CASSLEVGQGASAFF. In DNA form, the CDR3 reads TGTGCCAGCAGCTTAGAGGTTGGGCAGGGGGCCTCGGCTTTCTTT.

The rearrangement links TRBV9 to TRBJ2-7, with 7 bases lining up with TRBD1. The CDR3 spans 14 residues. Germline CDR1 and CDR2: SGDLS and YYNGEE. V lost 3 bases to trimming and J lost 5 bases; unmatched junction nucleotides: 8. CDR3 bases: TGTGCCAGCAGCGCGGACAGGTTTACCGACGAGCAGTACTTC. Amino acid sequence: CASSADRFTDEQYF.

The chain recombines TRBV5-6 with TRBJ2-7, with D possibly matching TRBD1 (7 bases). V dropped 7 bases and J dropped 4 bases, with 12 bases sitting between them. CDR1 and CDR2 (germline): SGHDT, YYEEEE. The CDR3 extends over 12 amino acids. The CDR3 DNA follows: TGTGCCAGCGGAGGGGGCATGTACGAGCAGTACTTC. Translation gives CASGGGMYEQYF.

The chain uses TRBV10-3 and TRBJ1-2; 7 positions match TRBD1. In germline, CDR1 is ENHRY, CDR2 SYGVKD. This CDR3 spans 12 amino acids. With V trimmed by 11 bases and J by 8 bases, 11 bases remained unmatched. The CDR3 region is CAATGEFLGYTF. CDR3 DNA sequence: TGTGCCGCCACAGGGGAATTCTTGGGCTACACCTTC.

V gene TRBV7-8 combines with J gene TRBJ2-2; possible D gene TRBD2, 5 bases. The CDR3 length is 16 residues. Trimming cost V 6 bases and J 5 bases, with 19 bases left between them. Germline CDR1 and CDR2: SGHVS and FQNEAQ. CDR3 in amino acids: CASSPPTNIITGELFF. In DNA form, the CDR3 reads TGTGCCAGCAGTCCTCCGACTAATATCATTACCGGGGAGCTGTTTTTT.

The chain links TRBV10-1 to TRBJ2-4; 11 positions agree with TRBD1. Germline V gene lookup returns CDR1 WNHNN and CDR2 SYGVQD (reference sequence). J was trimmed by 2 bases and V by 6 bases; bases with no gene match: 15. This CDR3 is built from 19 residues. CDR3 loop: CASSPDRGRLGVTKNIQYF. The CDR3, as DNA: TGCGCCAGCAGCCCGGACAGGGGGCGATTGGGGGTTACCAAAAACATTCAGTACTTC.

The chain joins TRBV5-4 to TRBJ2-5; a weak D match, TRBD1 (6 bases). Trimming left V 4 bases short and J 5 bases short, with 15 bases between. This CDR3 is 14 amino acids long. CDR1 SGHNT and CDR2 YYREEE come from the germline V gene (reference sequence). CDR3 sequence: CASSPRDTVETQYF. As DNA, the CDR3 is TGTGCCAGCAGCCCCCGGGACACCGTGGAGACCCAGTACTTC.

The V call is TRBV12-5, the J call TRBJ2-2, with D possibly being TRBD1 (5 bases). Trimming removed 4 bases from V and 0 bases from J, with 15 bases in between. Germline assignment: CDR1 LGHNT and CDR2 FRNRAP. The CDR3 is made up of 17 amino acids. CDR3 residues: CASGSPLGASNTGELFF. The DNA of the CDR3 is TGTGCTAGTGGTTCCCCCTTAGGGGCATCGAACACCGGGGAGCTGTTTTTT.

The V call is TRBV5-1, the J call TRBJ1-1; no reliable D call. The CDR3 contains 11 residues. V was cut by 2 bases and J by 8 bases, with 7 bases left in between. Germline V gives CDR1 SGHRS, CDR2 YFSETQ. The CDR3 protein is CASSFEQEAFF. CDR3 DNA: TGCGCCAGCAGCTTCGAACAGGAAGCTTTCTTT.

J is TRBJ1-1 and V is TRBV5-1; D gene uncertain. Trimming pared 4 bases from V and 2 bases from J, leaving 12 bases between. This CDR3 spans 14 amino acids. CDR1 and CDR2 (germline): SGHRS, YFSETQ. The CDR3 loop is CASSRVEGNTEAFF. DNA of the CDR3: TGCGCCAGCAGCCGGGTAGAGGGTAACACTGAAGCTTTCTTT.

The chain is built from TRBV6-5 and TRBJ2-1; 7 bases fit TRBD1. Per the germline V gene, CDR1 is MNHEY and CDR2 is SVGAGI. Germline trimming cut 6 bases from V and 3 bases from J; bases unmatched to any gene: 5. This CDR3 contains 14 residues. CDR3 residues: CASSQGVIYNEQFF. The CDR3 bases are TGTGCCAGCAGCCAGGGGGTCATCTACAATGAGCAGTTCTTC.

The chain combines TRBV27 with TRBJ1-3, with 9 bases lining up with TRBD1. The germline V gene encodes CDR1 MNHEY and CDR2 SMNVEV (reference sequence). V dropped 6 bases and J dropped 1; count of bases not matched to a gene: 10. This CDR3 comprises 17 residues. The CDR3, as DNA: TGTGCCAGCAGCCGCCTGTCCGGGACAGGGTCTGGAAACACCATATATTTT. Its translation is CASSRLSGTGSGNTIYF.

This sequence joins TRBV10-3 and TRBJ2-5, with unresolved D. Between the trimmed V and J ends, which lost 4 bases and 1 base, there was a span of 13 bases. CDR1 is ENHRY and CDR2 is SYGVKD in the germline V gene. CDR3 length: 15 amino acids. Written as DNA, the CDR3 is TGTGCCATCAGTGCGAATCCCGGAGCCCAAGAGACCCAGTACTTC. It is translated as CAISANPGAQETQYF.

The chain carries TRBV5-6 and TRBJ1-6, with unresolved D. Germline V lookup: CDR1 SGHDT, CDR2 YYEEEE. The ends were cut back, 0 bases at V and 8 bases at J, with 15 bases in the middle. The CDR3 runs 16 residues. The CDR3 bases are TGTGCCAGCAGCTTGGGGAGGGCGCGGATTGATTCACCCCTCCACTTT. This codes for CASSLGRARIDSPLHF.